Below, 2 T cell receptor beta chains from the same sample are listed, as sequenced in a study of control samples from healthy donors and cancer patients. Assay: immunoSEQ multiplex PCR; the TCRdb copy retains only in-frame clones and omits some. Among about 130,000 clones, 92% were seen once, and the ten largest hold approximately 2%. The sequencing input was blood. The receptor set was obtained from a woman between 50 and 59 years old in good health.

On this clone: The same CDR3 arises from other DNA sequences in this sample as well. CDR3 nucleotide sequence: TGTGCCAGCAGTCTGGGGACAGCCTATGGCTACACCTTC. This encodes CASSLGTAYGYTF. V usage is TRBV27 and J usage is TRBJ1-2; 7 bases fit TRBD1. After removal of 5 bases from V and 4 bases from J, the junction contained 4 bases not matched to a gene. In germline, CDR1 is MNHEY, CDR2 SMNVEV (reference sequence). This CDR3 comprises 13 residues.

The rearrangement uses TRBV11-2 and TRBJ2-5; D gene ambiguous. The CDR3 has 12 amino acids. CDR1 and CDR2 (germline): SGHAT, FQNNGV. V was cut by 5 bases and J by 4 bases, with 8 bases left in between. DNA of the CDR3: TGTGCCAGCAGCCGACCCCGAGAGACCCAGTACTTC. Translation: CASSRPRETQYF.